This T cell receptor beta chain emerged from a study of cytomegalovirus exposure and HLA in healthy donors. General study points: The authors reported that TCR beta sequences could predict HLA-A and HLA-B alleles. These predictions were accurate for most subjects in the first cohort.

Worth noting for this clone: What it binds is not known.

PCR employed 60 Vbeta and 13 Jbeta primers. Data came from immunoSEQ multiplex PCR; TCRdb stores just in-frame clones and leaves some out. The sample holds 130,000 or so clones, over 75% seen once. CDR1 and CDR2 from the germline V gene are MNHEY and SVGAGI. The V end lost 5 bases, the J end lost 8 bases, and 13 bases lay between the germline ends. The CDR3 runs to 13 residues. V usage is TRBV6-5 and J usage is TRBJ2-1; TRBD1 might be the D (6 bases). The receptor was derived from a man aged 18 to 30 in good health and CMV-seropositive. Material for sequencing was PBMCs. The CDR3, as DNA: TGTGCCAGCAGTGAAGCATGGACAGATGAGCAGTTCTTC. Protein: CASSEAWTDEQFF.